These T cell receptor beta chains were read from a single sample in a study of T cells in Graves' hyperthyroidism and ophthalmopathy. From the multiplex PCR reads, TCRdb called clonotypes with MiXCR, one entry per CDR3 protein. The repertoire holds approximately 360,000 distinct CDR3 sequences, 15% to 17% seen once, with 28% in the top ten. The sample taken for sequencing was blood. Receptor source: a young woman with Graves' hyperthyroidism that later progressed to Graves' ophthalmopathy. The CDR3 runs from the conserved cysteine through the conserved F or W. The D gene is left open where the match is weak. Expanded clones get a size class; other rows say once, few or many, or leave the size out.

size	J	D	V	DNA	CDR3
many	TRBJ2-7	.	TRBV10-3	TGTGCCATCGCGAGGGCGGAGGAGGGGGTAGAGCAGTACTTC	CAIARAEEGVEQYF
.	TRBJ2-5	.	TRBV30	TGTGCCTCCAACCGAGCGGGCCTCGGGGAGACCCAGTACTTC	CASNRAGLGETQYF
.	TRBJ2-1	TRBD1	TRBV14	TGTGCCAGCAGCCCCTTAACCGGGACAGGGGGCCGGGATGAGCAGTTCTTC	CASSPLTGTGGRDEQFF
few	TRBJ1-3	.	TRBV20-1	TGCAGTGCTAGAGATCTCACACTCTCTGGAAACACCATATATTTT	CSARDLTLSGNTIYF
few	TRBJ2-7	.	TRBV4-2	TGTGCCAGCAGCCCTGATCACGGCCCCTACGAGCAGTACTTC	CASSPDHGPYEQYF
many	TRBJ1-5	.	TRBV12-3/TRBV12-4	TGTGCCAGCAGTTTTATTCGTCAGCCCCAGCATTTT	CASSFIRQPQHF
few	TRBJ2-7	.	TRBV20-1	TGCAGTGCCCCTGGAGCAGGGCCCCGCTTTGACGAGCAGTACTTC	CSAPGAGPRFDEQYF
few	TRBJ2-3	.	TRBV4-3	TGCGCCAGCAGCCAAGAAGGGGGGCAGAGTAGCACAGATACGCAGTATTTT	CASSQEGGQSSTDTQYF
.	TRBJ1-1	.	TRBV10-3	TGTGCCATCAGTGAGTGGGGTAACACTGAAGCTTTCTTT	CAISEWGNTEAFF
many	TRBJ1-1	.	TRBV5-1	TGCGCCAGCAGCTTCCGGTACATGAACACTGAAGCTTTCTTT	CASSFRYMNTEAFF
many	TRBJ2-3	.	TRBV11-3	TGTGCCAGCAGCTTAGATCTGGGCCGAGATACGCAGTATTTT	CASSLDLGRDTQYF
many	TRBJ1-3	.	TRBV28	TGTGCCAGCAGTCAGGACAGAAAAAGAAACACCATATATTTT	CASSQDRKRNTIYF
many	TRBJ2-3	.	TRBV12-3/TRBV12-4	TGTGCCAGCAGTTTGGCCGGGAGAAGAACAGATACGCAGTATTTT	CASSLAGRRTDTQYF
many	TRBJ1-2	.	TRBV27	TGTGCCAGCAGTTTATCGCGGGGGGGGTACTATGGCTACACCTTC	CASSLSRGGYYGYTF
few	TRBJ2-7	TRBD2	TRBV7-6	TGTGCCAGCAGCTTAGAACTAGCGGGAGGAACAGAGTCCTACGAGCAGTACTTC	CASSLELAGGTESYEQYF
few	TRBJ2-7	.	TRBV7-9	TGTGCCAGCAGCTTACTCTCGGTCGTCCCCAACGAGCAGTACTTC	CASSLLSVVPNEQYF
.	TRBJ2-7	TRBD2	TRBV24-1	TGTGCCACCAGTGATTCGGCCGGGACTAGCTCCTACGAGCAGTACTTC	CATSDSAGTSSYEQYF
many	TRBJ2-1	.	TRBV28	TGTGCCAGCAGTTTAGAAGGTAATGAGCAGTTCTTC	CASSLEGNEQFF
many	TRBJ2-1	TRBD2	TRBV24-1	TGTGCCACCAGTGATTCCCTAGCGGGGGGCTCCTACAATGAGCAGTTCTTC	CATSDSLAGGSYNEQFF
many	TRBJ2-7	TRBD2	TRBV13	TGTGCCAGCAGCACCGGGACTAGCGGCCACTACGAGCAGTACTTC	CASSTGTSGHYEQYF
many	TRBJ1-6	TRBD1	TRBV7-9	TGTGCCAGCAGCTTATGGCAGGGGGATTCACCCCTCCACTTT	CASSLWQGDSPLHF
.	TRBJ2-1	TRBD2	TRBV5-1	TGCGCCAGCATAAAACTAGCGGGAGGGCCGGGTGAGCAGTTCTTC	CASIKLAGGPGEQFF
.	TRBJ2-5	.	TRBV12-3/TRBV12-4	TGTGCCAGCAGTTTAAAATCGGGAGTCGGGGAGACCCAGTACTTC	CASSLKSGVGETQYF
many	TRBJ1-1	.	TRBV6-6	TGTGCCAGCAGTTACTTTGAAAAGGATTACACTGAAGCTTTCTTT	CASSYFEKDYTEAFF
many	TRBJ2-1	TRBD2	TRBV20-1	TGCAGTGCCGCTAGCCTAGCGGGAGTCGATGAGCAGTTCTTC	CSAASLAGVDEQFF
.	TRBJ2-3	TRBD2	TRBV15	TGTGCCACCAGCAGATCCCTAGCGGGAGATCTGTTGGGCACAGATACGCAGTATTTT	CATSRSLAGDLLGTDTQYF
.	TRBJ2-7	TRBD2	TRBV20-1	TGCAGTGCTAGAACTGCGCGGGAGCCACAGGAGCAGTACTTC	CSARTAREPQEQYF
few	TRBJ1-5	.	TRBV27	TGTGCCAGCAGTCCCCGGGGGCAGCCCCAGCATTTT	CASSPRGQPQHF
many	TRBJ2-7	.	TRBV20-1	TGCAGTGCTAGCGGCGCTGGCGCCTACGAGCAGTACTTC	CSASGAGAYEQYF
many	TRBJ2-1	TRBD2	TRBV20-1	TGCAGTGCGCTAGGGACTAGCGGGAGGGCGGGGCACTACAATGAGCAGTTCTTC	CSALGTSGRAGHYNEQFF
.	TRBJ2-1	TRBD2	TRBV6-4	TGTGCCAGCAGTTACGACGGGACTAGCGGGAGAGGGGGGGGTGAGCAGTTCTTC	CASSYDGTSGRGGGEQFF
many	TRBJ1-2	.	TRBV25-1	TGTGCCAGCAGAGACACGGGCAGCCTGCAGGGCTACACCTTC	CASRDTGSLQGYTF
.	TRBJ1-5	TRBD1	TRBV27	TGTGCCAGCAGTCACGGACAGGGACAGCCCCAGCATTTT	CASSHGQGQPQHF
few	TRBJ2-1	.	TRBV27	TGTGCCAGCAGTTCAGCCTGGTACAATGAGCAGTTCTTC	CASSSAWYNEQFF
many	TRBJ2-7	.	TRBV6-5	TGTGCCAGCAGTTACTCGGGTGGGACCTCTGGCTACGAGCAGTACTTC	CASSYSGGTSGYEQYF
few	TRBJ2-5	.	TRBV7-9	TGTGCCAGCAGCTTAGTAGTGTCTAGTCCGGGGATCCAAGAGACCCAGTACTTC	CASSLVVSSPGIQETQYF
.	TRBJ1-2	TRBD1	TRBV7-2	TGTGCCAGCAGCACCAAGACAGGGGCCCACTATGGCTACACCTTC	CASSTKTGAHYGYTF
many	TRBJ2-7	.	TRBV27	TGTGCCAGCAGTTTGGGCAGTTGGAGCTATACTTACGAGCAGTACTTC	CASSLGSWSYTYEQYF
many	TRBJ2-7	.	TRBV11-2	TGTGCCAGCTCCCAGGTCACCTACGAGCAGTACTTC	CASSQVTYEQYF
many	TRBJ1-5	.	TRBV19	TGTGCCAGTAGCGGCTCAGGGGTTGGCAATCAGCCCCAGCATTTT	CASSGSGVGNQPQHF
.	TRBJ2-5	TRBD1	TRBV2	TGTGCCAGCCTCCGGGACAGGGAGGTTAACGAGGAGACCCAGTACTTC	CASLRDREVNEETQYF
many	TRBJ1-1	.	TRBV12-3/TRBV12-4	TGTGCCAGCAGCCTTACAGTCATGAACACTGAAGCTTTCTTT	CASSLTVMNTEAFF
many	TRBJ2-3	.	TRBV28	TGTGCCAGCAGCCTCCCACTCTATACTAGCACAGATACGCAGTATTTT	CASSLPLYTSTDTQYF
many	TRBJ2-5	.	TRBV10-3	TGTGCCATCAGTGAGTCGCCTAGTTCAATCATGGAGACCCAGTACTTC	CAISESPSSIMETQYF
.	TRBJ2-5	TRBD1	TRBV20-1	TGCAGTGCTAGAGCACACAGGGGTCAAGAGACCCAGTACTTC	CSARAHRGQETQYF
few	TRBJ1-2	.	TRBV28	TGTGCCAGCGGAGGCGGGGAGGGCAGAGGCGGCTACACCTTC	CASGGGEGRGGYTF
.	TRBJ2-1	.	TRBV6-2/TRBV6-3	TGTGCCAGCAGTTACTCGCGGCGGGACCAGTTCTTC	CASSYSRRDQFF
few	TRBJ2-2	.	TRBV18	TGTGCCAGCTCACCACGACGCCCCCCCGGGGAGCTGTTTTTT	CASSPRRPPGELFF
many	TRBJ2-5	TRBD1	TRBV2	TGTGCCAGCAGTGAATCCGCAGGGGGCTCAGAGACCCAGTACTTC	CASSESAGGSETQYF
.	TRBJ2-7	.	TRBV19	TGTGCCAGTAGTATTATAGCTTTTGAGACCGAGCAGTACTTC	CASSIIAFETEQYF
once	TRBJ1-6	.	TRBV4-3	TGCGCCAGCAGCCAAGGCTCTATTTCACCCCTCCACTTT	CASSQGSISPLHF
.	TRBJ2-7	.	TRBV4-3	TGCGCCAGCAGCCAAGATCCAACAGGGCGGCAGTACTTC	CASSQDPTGRQYF
.	TRBJ2-1	TRBD2	TRBV9	TGTGCCAGCAGCGTAGGTAGCGGGAGGTCCTACAATGAGCAGTTCTTC	CASSVGSGRSYNEQFF
.	TRBJ2-1	TRBD2	TRBV7-9	TGTGCCAGCAGCTTAGTAGCGGGAGTAGGAGGGGTCTATGAGCAGTTCTTC	CASSLVAGVGGVYEQFF
.	TRBJ1-4	.	TRBV6-1	TGTGCCAGCAAAACCCGGGGAGCGGAAAAACTGTTTTTT	CASKTRGAEKLFF
.	TRBJ2-5	.	TRBV19	TGTGCCAGTACCCGACATGGTCAAGAGACCCAGTACTTC	CASTRHGQETQYF
many	TRBJ2-7	.	TRBV4-1	TGCGCCAGCAGCCAAGAGGGGACCGGGGCAGGCGAGCAGTACTTC	CASSQEGTGAGEQYF
many	TRBJ1-5	TRBD1	TRBV27	TGTGCCAGCAGTACCGGGACAGGTCCTTATAGCAATCAGCCCCAGCATTTT	CASSTGTGPYSNQPQHF
few	TRBJ1-2	.	TRBV15	TGTGCCACCAGTTGGTACGGGGGAGGCTACACCTTC	CATSWYGGGYTF